The clone carrying this TCR beta chain was seen a handful of times. The data were obtained in a study of blood T cell repertoires in COVID-19. Study-level background: COVID-19 samples from acute and convalescent phases originated in the United States, Italy and Spain. T cells, B-cell-depleted T cells, or PBMCs provided the cDNA or gDNA that served as material.

Assay used: immunoSEQ multiplex PCR; TCRdb lists only in-frame clones, some missing. Found here are approximately 290,000 clones, 80% to 90% of them singletons; the top ten hold more than 0.75%. Trimming took 5 bases from V and 9 from J; bases not matched to a gene: 7. Germline values: CDR1 SGHTA, CDR2 FQGTGA. The CDR3 spans 14 residues. Sequenced input: peripheral blood. The chain carries TRBV7-3 and TRBJ2-2, with 9 bases lining up with TRBD2. This TCR was sampled from a young man with acute or convalescent COVID-19. The chain's CDR3 is CASSPGLANRELFF. The CDR3 coding sequence is TGTGCCAGCAGCCCAGGACTAGCGAACCGGGAGCTGTTTTTT.